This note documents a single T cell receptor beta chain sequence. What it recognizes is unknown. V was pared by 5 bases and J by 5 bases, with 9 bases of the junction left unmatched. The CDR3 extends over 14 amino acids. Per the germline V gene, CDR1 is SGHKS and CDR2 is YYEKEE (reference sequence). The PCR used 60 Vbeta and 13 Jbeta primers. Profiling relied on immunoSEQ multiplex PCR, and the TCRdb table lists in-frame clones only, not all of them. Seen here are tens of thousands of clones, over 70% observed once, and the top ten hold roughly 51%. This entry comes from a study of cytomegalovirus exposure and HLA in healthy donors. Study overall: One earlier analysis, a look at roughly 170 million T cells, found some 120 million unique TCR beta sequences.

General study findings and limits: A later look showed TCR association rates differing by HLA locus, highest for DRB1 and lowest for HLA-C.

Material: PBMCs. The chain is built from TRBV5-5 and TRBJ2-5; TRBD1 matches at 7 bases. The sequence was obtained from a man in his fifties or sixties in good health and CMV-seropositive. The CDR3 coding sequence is TGTGCCAGCAGTTATCGACAGGGTGGCGAGACCCAGTACTTC. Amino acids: CASSYRQGGETQYF.